One and the same sample provided the 11 T cell receptor beta chains below, sequenced in a study of beta chain features in type 1 diabetes. No antigen has been assigned to these receptors. Study outcomes and limitations: Among all four CD4+ subsets, Type 1 diabetes patients had TCRB CDR3s that were moderately but significantly shorter.

Expressed TCRB transcripts were sequenced, since all the RNA that had been isolated was reverse transcribed. Sequencing was performed with immunoSEQ multiplex PCR; in TCRdb, only in-frame clones are kept and a portion is missing. The table has approximately 730,000 clones, about an eighth seen once. Sequenced: naive CD4+ T cells from blood. The receptors were gathered from a man aged 18 to 30 with type 1 diabetes.

The chain joins TRBV23-1 to TRBJ2-3; either TRBD1 or TRBD2 may supply D (5 bases each). TRBV23-1 is designated an ORF whose function remains uncertain. CDR3 size: 18 residues. Trimming took off 3 bases at V and 4 bases at J, with 23 bases between the two ends. CDR3 in amino acids: CASSHTPPRDRGADTQYF. CDR3 DNA: TGCGCCAGCAGTCATACGCCGCCCCGGGACCGAGGTGCAGATACGCAGTATTTT.

This clone appeared a few times. V usage is TRBV2 and J usage is TRBJ1-5, with D tentatively TRBD1 (5 bases). V shed 3 bases and J shed 1 base, with 10 bases lying between them. The CDR3 contains 15 residues. Per the germline V gene, CDR1 is SNHLY and CDR2 is FYNNEI. In DNA, the CDR3 is TGTGCCAGCAGTGATTCCCAGGGAAGCAATCAGCCCCAGCATTTT. Translation: CASSDSQGSNQPQHF.

The J gene is TRBJ2-3, the V gene TRBV18; TRBD1 is a possible D gene (6 bases). The germline CDR1 and CDR2 sequences are KGHSH and LQKENI. Trimming removed 2 bases at V and 4 bases at J, with 16 bases between. The CDR3 consists of 16 residues. This CDR3 reads CASSPETGTGADTQYF. The CDR3 nucleotides are TGTGCCAGCTCACCAGAGACAGGCACCGGGGCAGATACGCAGTATTTT.

Comment on this clone: This specimen includes other DNA sequences encoding the same CDR3. The CDR3 loop is CASSLAGSSYNEQFF. DNA of the CDR3: TGCGCCAGCAGCTTAGCGGGAAGCTCCTACAATGAGCAGTTCTTC. The genes are TRBV5-1 and TRBJ2-1, with 7 nucleotides matching TRBD2. The CDR3 is 15 residues long. V shed 2 bases and J 0 bases; nucleotides not matched to a gene: 2. Germline loops: CDR1 SGHRS, CDR2 YFSETQ. Combining the CDR3 with reference TRBV5-1 and TRBJ2-1 gives the whole variable domain KAGVTQTPRYLIKTRGQQVTLSCSPISGHRSVSWYQQTPGQGLQFLFEYFSETQRNKGNFPGRFSGRQFSNSRSEMNVSTLELGDSALYLCASSLAGSSYNEQFFGPGTRLTVL.

The gene calls are TRBV9 and TRBJ1-2, with 7 positions matching TRBD1. With V trimmed by 0 bases and J by 4 bases, 18 bases remained unmatched. This CDR3 comprises 19 residues. From germline, CDR1 is SGDLS and CDR2 YYNGEE. CDR3 sequence reads: CASSVAEGTARLGAYGYTF. In DNA form, the CDR3 reads TGTGCCAGCAGCGTAGCGGAGGGGACAGCGCGTTTGGGGGCCTATGGCTACACCTTC.

This clone was counted between two and nine times. The sample carries other DNA sequences with the same CDR3. V usage is TRBV6-5 and J usage is TRBJ2-3; no definite D call. Looked up from germline, CDR1 is MNHEY and CDR2 is SVGAGI. The CDR3 has 15 residues. V gave up 0 bases and J gave up 2 bases, with 9 bases separating them. The CDR3 loop is CASSYSGGDTDTQYF. The CDR3 coding sequence is TGTGCCAGCAGTTACTCGGGCGGAGACACAGATACGCAGTATTTT.

This clone was seen more than once but under ten times. The V gene is TRBV27, the J gene TRBJ1-1; D might be TRBD1 (6 bases). The V gene lost 3 bases and the J gene lost 1 base, with 9 bases spanning the gap. From germline, CDR1 is MNHEY and CDR2 SMNVEV (reference sequence). The CDR3 sequence is 14 residues long. The CDR3: CASSFGQTNTEAFF. CDR3 nucleotides: TGTGCCAGCAGTTTTGGACAGACGAACACTGAAGCTTTCTTT.

This clone was recorded a few times. The chain links TRBV30 to TRBJ2-1; D not resolved. CDR3 length equals 13 residues. The ends were cut back, 3 bases at V and 0 bases at J, with 6 bases in the middle. Germline CDR1 is GTSNPN and CDR2 is SVGIG (reference sequence). The CDR3 sequence is CAWRWDSYNEQFF. For the CDR3, the DNA is TGTGCCTGGAGGTGGGACTCCTACAATGAGCAGTTCTTC.

This clone was seen more than once but under ten times. The rearrangement links TRBV6-5 to TRBJ1-1, with D possibly matching TRBD1 (6 bases). Per the germline V gene, CDR1 is MNHEY and CDR2 is SVGAGI. Trimming shortened V by 0 bases and J by 1 base, and 12 bases separated the two germline ends. This CDR3 is 16 amino acids long. Written as DNA, the CDR3 is TGTGCCAGCAGTTACTCGGGACATCGTGGGAACACTGAAGCTTTCTTT. This codes for CASSYSGHRGNTEAFF.

V and J are TRBV28 and TRBJ1-5; D gene uncertain. V was pared by 6 bases and J by 5 bases, with 8 bases between. Germline CDR1 and CDR2: MDHEN and SYDVKM. This CDR3 contains 12 residues. CDR3 in amino acids: CASRWGYQPQHF. CDR3 nucleotide sequence: TGTGCCAGCAGATGGGGTTATCAGCCCCAGCATTTT. Drawing the rest from reference TRBV28 and TRBJ1-5, the complete variable domain is DVKVTQSSRYLVKRTGEKVFLECVQDMDHENMFWYRQDPGLGLRLIYFSYDVKMKEKGDIPEGYSVSREKKERFSLILESASTNQTSMYLCASRWGYQPQHFGDGTRLSIL.

V gene TRBV5-1 combines with J gene TRBJ2-5; D is unclear. This CDR3 comprises 15 residues. Per the germline V gene, CDR1 is SGHRS and CDR2 is YFSETQ. The germline V and J ends were trimmed by 0 bases and 3 bases, with 12 bases remaining between them. The CDR3 nucleotides read TGCGCCAGCAGCTTGGCCTTCGGATCCGAAGAGACCCAGTACTTC. Its translation is CASSLAFGSEETQYF.